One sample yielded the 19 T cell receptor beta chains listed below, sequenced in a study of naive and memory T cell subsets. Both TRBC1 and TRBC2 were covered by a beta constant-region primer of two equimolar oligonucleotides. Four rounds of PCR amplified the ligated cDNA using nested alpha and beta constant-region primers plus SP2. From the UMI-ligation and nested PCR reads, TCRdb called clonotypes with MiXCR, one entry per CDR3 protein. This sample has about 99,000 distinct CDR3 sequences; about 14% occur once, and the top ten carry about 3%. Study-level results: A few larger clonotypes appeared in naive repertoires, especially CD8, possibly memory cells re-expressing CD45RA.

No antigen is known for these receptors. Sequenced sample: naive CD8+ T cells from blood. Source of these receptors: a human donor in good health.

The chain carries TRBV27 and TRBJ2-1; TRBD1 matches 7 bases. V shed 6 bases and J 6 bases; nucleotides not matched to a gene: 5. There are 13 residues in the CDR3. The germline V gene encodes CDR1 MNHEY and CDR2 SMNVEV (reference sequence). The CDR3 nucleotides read TGTGCCAGCAGCACAGACAGGGTCAATGAGCAGTTCTTC. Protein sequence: CASSTDRVNEQFF.

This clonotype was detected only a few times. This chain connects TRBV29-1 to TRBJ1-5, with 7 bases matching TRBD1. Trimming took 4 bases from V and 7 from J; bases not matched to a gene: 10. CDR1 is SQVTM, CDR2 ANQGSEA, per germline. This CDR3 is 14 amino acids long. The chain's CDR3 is CSVGERGQGQPQHF. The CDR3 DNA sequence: TGCAGCGTTGGGGAAAGGGGGCAGGGGCAGCCCCAGCATTTT.

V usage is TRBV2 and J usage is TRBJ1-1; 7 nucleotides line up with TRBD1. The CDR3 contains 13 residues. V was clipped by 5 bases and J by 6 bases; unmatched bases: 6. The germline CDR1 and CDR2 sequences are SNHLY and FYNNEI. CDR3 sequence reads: CASSLTGEAEAFF. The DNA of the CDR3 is TGTGCCAGCAGTTTAACAGGGGAGGCTGAAGCTTTCTTT.

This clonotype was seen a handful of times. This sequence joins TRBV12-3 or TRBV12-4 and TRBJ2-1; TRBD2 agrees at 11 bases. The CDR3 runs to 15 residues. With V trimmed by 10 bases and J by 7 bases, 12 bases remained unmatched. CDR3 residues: CAISKTSGSWNEQFF. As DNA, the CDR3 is TGTGCCATCTCCAAAACTAGCGGGAGTTGGAATGAGCAGTTCTTC.

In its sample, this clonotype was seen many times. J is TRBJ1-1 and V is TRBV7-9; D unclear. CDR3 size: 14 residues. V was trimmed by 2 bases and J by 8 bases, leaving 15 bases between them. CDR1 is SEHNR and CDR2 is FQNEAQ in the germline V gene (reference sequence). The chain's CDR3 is CASSLSPLREEAFF. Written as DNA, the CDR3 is TGTGCCAGCAGCTTATCCCCTCTCCGAGAAGAAGCTTTCTTT.

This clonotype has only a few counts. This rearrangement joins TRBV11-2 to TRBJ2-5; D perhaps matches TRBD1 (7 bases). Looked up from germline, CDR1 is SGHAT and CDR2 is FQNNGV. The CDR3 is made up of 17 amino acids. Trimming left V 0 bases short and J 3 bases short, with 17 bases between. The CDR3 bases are TGTGCCAGCAGCTTAGAGGAGGGGGCGCCGGTTGAAGAGACCCAGTACTTC. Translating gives CASSLEEGAPVEETQYF.

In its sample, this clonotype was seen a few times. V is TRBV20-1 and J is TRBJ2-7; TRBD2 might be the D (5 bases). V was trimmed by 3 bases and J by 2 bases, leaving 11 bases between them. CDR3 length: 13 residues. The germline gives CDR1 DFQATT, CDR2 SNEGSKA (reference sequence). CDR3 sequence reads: CSARGGRTYEQYF. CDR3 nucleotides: TGCAGTGCTAGGGGTGGGAGAACCTACGAGCAGTACTTC.

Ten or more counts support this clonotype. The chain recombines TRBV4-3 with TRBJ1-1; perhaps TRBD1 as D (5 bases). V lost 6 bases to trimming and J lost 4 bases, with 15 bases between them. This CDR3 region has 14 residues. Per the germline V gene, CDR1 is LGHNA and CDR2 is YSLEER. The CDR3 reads CASSPRRGVTEAFF. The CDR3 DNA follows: TGCGCCAGCAGTCCCAGGAGGGGTGTCACTGAAGCTTTCTTT.

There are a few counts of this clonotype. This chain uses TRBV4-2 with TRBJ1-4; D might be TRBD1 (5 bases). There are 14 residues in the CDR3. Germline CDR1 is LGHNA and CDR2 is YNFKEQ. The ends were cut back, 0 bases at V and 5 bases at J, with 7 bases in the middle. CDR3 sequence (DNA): TGTGCCAGCAGCCAAGAGACAGCGAATGAAAAACTGTTTTTT. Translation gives CASSQETANEKLFF.

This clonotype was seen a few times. CDR3 nucleotides: TGTGCCAGCAGTTCCTTGGAGACGGCGATGAACACTGAAGCTTTCTTT. Amino acids: CASSSLETAMNTEAFF. V and J are TRBV6-5 and TRBJ1-1; D is uncertain. This CDR3 region has 16 residues. Trimming left V 4 bases short and J 0 bases short, with 15 bases between. The germline gives CDR1 MNHEY, CDR2 SVGAGI.

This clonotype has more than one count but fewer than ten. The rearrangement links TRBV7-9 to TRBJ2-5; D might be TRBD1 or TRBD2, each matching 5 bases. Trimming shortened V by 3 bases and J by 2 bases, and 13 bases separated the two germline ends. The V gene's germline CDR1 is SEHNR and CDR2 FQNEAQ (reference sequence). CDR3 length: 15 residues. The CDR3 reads CASSFAGALQETQYF. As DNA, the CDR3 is TGTGCCAGCAGCTTCGCCGGGGCCTTACAAGAGACCCAGTACTTC.

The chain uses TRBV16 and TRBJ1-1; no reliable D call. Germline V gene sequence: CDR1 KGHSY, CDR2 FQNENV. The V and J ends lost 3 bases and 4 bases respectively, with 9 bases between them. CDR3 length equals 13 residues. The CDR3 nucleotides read TGTGCCAGCAGCCAGAACCCGGCCACTGAAGCTTTCTTT. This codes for CASSQNPATEAFF.

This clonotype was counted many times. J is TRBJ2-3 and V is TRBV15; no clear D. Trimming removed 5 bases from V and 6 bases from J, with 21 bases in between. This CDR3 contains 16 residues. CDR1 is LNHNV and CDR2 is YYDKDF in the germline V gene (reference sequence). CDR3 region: CATSEPIGPRWDTQYF. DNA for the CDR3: TGTGCCACCAGCGAACCAATAGGGCCCCGCTGGGATACGCAGTATTTT.

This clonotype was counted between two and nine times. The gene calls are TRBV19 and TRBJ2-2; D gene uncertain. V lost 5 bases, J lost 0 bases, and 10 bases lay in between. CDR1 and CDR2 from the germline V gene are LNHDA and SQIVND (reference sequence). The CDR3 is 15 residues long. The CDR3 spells CASSGGPANTGELFF. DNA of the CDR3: TGTGCCAGTAGTGGTGGTCCAGCGAACACCGGGGAGCTGTTTTTT.

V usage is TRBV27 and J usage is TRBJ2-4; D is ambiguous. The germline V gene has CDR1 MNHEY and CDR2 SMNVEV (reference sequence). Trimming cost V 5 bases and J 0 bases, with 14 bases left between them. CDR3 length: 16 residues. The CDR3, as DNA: TGTGCCAGCAGTCCGCAGTGGAGTCTAGCCAAAAACATTCAGTACTTC. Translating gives CASSPQWSLAKNIQYF.

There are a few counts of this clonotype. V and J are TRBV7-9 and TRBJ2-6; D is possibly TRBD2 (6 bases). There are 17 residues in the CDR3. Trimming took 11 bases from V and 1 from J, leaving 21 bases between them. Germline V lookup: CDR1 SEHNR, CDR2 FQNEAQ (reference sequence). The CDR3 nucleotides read TGTGCCGTGCGGGACCACCGATTCCTTTCTGGGGCCAACGTCCTGACTTTC. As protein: CAVRDHRFLSGANVLTF.

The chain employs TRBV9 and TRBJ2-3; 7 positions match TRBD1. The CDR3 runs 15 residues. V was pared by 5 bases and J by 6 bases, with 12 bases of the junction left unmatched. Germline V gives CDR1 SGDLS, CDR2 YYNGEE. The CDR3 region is CASSSGKGGRDTQYF. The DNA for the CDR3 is TGTGCCAGCAGTTCCGGGAAAGGGGGCAGGGATACGCAGTATTTT.

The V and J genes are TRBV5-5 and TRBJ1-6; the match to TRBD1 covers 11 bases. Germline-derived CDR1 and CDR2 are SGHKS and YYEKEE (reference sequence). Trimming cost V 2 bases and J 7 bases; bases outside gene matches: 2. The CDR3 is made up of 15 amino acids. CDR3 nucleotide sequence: TGTGCCAGCAGCTTAGGGACAGGGGGAAATTCACCCCTCCACTTT. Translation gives CASSLGTGGNSPLHF.

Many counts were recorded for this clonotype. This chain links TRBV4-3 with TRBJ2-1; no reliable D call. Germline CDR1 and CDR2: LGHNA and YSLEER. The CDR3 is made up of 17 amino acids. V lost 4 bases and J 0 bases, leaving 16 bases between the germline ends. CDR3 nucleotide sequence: TGCGCCAGCAGCCCTAAGTGGGGTCTGAGCTCCTACAATGAGCAGTTCTTC. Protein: CASSPKWGLSSYNEQFF.